Listed below are T cell receptor beta chains from one sample, sequenced in a study of blood T cells in healthy people across ages. MiXCR, applied by TCRdb to the 5' RACE reads, yields one record per CDR3 protein. The sample gives more than 750,000 distinct CDR3 sequences, roughly 28% of which show up once; roughly 10% is in the top ten. These same records also appear under a second study, on T cells of mothers and their children.

The sequencing input was blood. The receptor set was obtained from a woman aged 40 to 49 in good health. Each CDR3 is given with its conserved first and last residue. A D gene is named only where the DNA matches it firmly. Clone size is given for some rows only: seen once, a few or many times, or a class if the clone is expanded.

>NA|TRBV29-1|TRBJ1-1|TRBD1
TGCAGCGAGACAAGGACAGGGGACCGCTACACTGAAGCTTTCTTT
CSETRTGDRYTEAFF
>NA|TRBV27|TRBJ2-1|NA
TGTGCCAGCAGTTTAAAGGGGGTCCTCGATGAGCAGTTCTTC
CASSLKGVLDEQFF
>many|TRBV11-2|TRBJ1-6|NA
TGTGCCAGCAGCTTAGCTGCGGCTAATAATTCACCCCTCCACTTT
CASSLAAANNSPLHF
>once|TRBV12-3/TRBV12-4|TRBJ2-3|TRBD1
TGTGCCAGCAGTTTAGAGGGGGCCGAGGCGCAGTATTTT
CASSLEGAEAQYF
>many|TRBV30|TRBJ1-5|NA
TGTGCCTGGCCGGGACTGCATAGCAATCAGCCCCAGCATTTT
CAWPGLHSNQPQHF
>few|TRBV3-1|TRBJ1-1|NA
TGTGCCAGCAGTCCGGGACAAGTGCTCCGGAACACTGAAGCTTTCTTT
CASSPGQVLRNTEAFF
>many|TRBV11-2|TRBJ2-7|NA
TGTGCCAGCAGCTTAACAGACGCCTACGAGCAGTACTTC
CASSLTDAYEQYF
>NA|TRBV10-3|TRBJ2-1|TRBD2
TGTGCCACCAATAGCGGGGTCGATGAGCAGTTCTTC
CATNSGVDEQFF
>NA|TRBV7-9|TRBJ2-5|TRBD1
TGTGCCAGCAGTCCATTAGGGACAGGACAAGAGACCCAGTACTTC
CASSPLGTGQETQYF
>few|TRBV7-2|TRBJ2-1|TRBD2
TGTGCCAGCAGTTCACTAGCGGGGGGAATCAGCTCCTACAATGAGCAGTTCTTC
CASSSLAGGISSYNEQFF
>few|TRBV30|TRBJ2-7|TRBD1
TGTGCCTGGACCGGGACAGGGAGTAACTACGAGCAGTACTTC
CAWTGTGSNYEQYF
>once|TRBV29-1|TRBJ1-1|TRBD1
TGCAGCGGGACAGGGGGCAAGACTGAAGCTTTCTTT
CSGTGGKTEAFF
>NA|TRBV28|TRBJ1-2|TRBD1
TGTGCCAGCAGTTTACCTAGACAGGGGGCGGGAGGCTACACCTTC
CASSLPRQGAGGYTF
>NA|TRBV20-1|TRBJ1-5|TRBD1
TGCAGTGCCCGATTGACAGGGGAAGGCAATCAGCCCCAGCATTTT
CSARLTGEGNQPQHF
>many|TRBV29-1|TRBJ1-2|TRBD1
TGCAGCGTTGAAAGACAGGGTGCCTATGGCTACACCTTC
CSVERQGAYGYTF
>once|TRBV7-2|TRBJ2-2|TRBD2
TGTGCCAGCAGCTTAATAGCGGGGCCCGGGGAGCTGTTTTTT
CASSLIAGPGELFF
>few|TRBV2|TRBJ2-1|NA
TGTGCCAGCAAGTACACCAGCTCCTACAATGAGCAGTTCTTC
CASKYTSSYNEQFF
>many|TRBV27|TRBJ1-4|TRBD1
TGTGCCAGCAGCCAAATCGGGACAGCATTGGGAAAACTGTTTTTT
CASSQIGTALGKLFF
>NA|TRBV7-2|TRBJ2-3|TRBD2
TGTGCCAGCAGCTTATCAATTCCGGGACTAGCGGGGGGGCCGGAAGATACGCAGTATTTT
CASSLSIPGLAGGPEDTQYF
>NA|TRBV7-9|TRBJ1-2|NA
TGTGCCAGCAGCCCGGACAGTTCCTTAGCTAACTATGGCTACACCTTC
CASSPDSSLANYGYTF
>few|TRBV5-1|TRBJ2-2|TRBD2
TGCGCCAGCAGCTCGGGACTAGCGGGGGCGGCTAACACCGGGGAGCTGTTTTTT
CASSSGLAGAANTGELFF
>NA|TRBV10-3|TRBJ2-7|NA
TGTGCCATCGGAGGGGGAGGAGATCCCTACGAGCAGTACTTC
CAIGGGGDPYEQYF
>few|TRBV12-3/TRBV12-4|TRBJ2-1|NA
TGTGCCAGCAGTTTTTTAAAGCTGAATGAGCAGTTCTTC
CASSFLKLNEQFF
>NA|TRBV20-1|TRBJ1-4|NA
TGCAGTGCTAGTCATGGGGCGATTAATGAAAAACTGTTTTTT
CSASHGAINEKLFF
>few|TRBV18|TRBJ2-3|NA
TGTGCCAGCTCACCCCTGGAGGGACCCCTTAGCACAGATACGCAGTATTTT
CASSPLEGPLSTDTQYF
>many|TRBV6-2/TRBV6-3|TRBJ2-7|NA
TGTGCCAGCAGACCCCCGGACGGCTACGAGCAGTACTTC
CASRPPDGYEQYF
>NA|TRBV6-1|TRBJ2-3|TRBD2
TGTGCCAGCAGCCTCTTAACTGGACTAGCGGGGGGCACAGATACGCAGTATTTT
CASSLLTGLAGGTDTQYF
>NA|TRBV7-9|TRBJ2-7|NA
TGTGCCAGCAGCTTAAAGGGTGTGAACGAGCAGTACTTC
CASSLKGVNEQYF
>few|TRBV4-3|TRBJ2-1|NA
TGCGTCAGCAGCCAAGATATCGGGGTAGGCAATGAGCAGTTCTTC
CVSSQDIGVGNEQFF
>NA|TRBV2|TRBJ2-7|NA
TGTGCCAGCAGGAGGAGGCCCTACGAGCAGTACTTC
CASRRRPYEQYF
>many|TRBV6-5|TRBJ2-6|NA
TGTGCCAGCAGTTACTCGAGTGGCAGAACTGGGGCCAACGTCCTGACTTTC
CASSYSSGRTGANVLTF
>NA|TRBV27|TRBJ2-7|TRBD1
TGTGCCAGCAGTTTATGGGCCGGGACAGGGGGCGCGGGCGAGCAGTACTTC
CASSLWAGTGGAGEQYF
>NA|TRBV7-2|TRBJ2-5|NA
TGTGCCAGCAGCTTAGCTGGTCCAAAAGGGACCCAGTACTTC
CASSLAGPKGTQYF
>many|TRBV7-6|TRBJ1-4|NA
TGTGCCAGCAGCCTTGGAAGAGCAACTAATGAAAAACTGTTTTTT
CASSLGRATNEKLFF
>NA|TRBV6-5|TRBJ2-3|TRBD2
TGTGCCAGCAGTTACTCGAATGTAGGCGTGCGAGCGGGGTCGGATACGCAGTATTTT
CASSYSNVGVRAGSDTQYF
>many|TRBV29-1|TRBJ2-7|TRBD1
TGCAGCGTCGTCGGACAGGGGAAGTCCTACGAGCAGTACTTC
CSVVGQGKSYEQYF
>NA|TRBV7-2|TRBJ2-2|NA
TGTGCCCGCAGCCAGGGGTGGCCGACTCGGGCCGGGGAGCTGTTTTTT
CARSQGWPTRAGELFF
>NA|TRBV27|TRBJ2-3|TRBD2
TGTGCCAGCAGACTAGCGTTGGGCACAGATACGCAGTATTTT
CASRLALGTDTQYF
>NA|TRBV3-1|TRBJ1-5|NA
TGTGCCAGCAGCCAAGTCCCCCTGGACACCCATAGCAATCAGCCCCAGCATTTT
CASSQVPLDTHSNQPQHF
>NA|TRBV10-3|TRBJ1-1|NA
TGTGCCATCAGTGAGCCAGGACGGCGGGGGGGCACTGAAGCTTTCTTT
CAISEPGRRGGTEAFF
>few|TRBV20-1|TRBJ2-3|TRBD2
TGCAGTGCTAGCTCGAGCGGGGGAGCTACTTCTGGCACAGATACGCAGTATTTT
CSASSSGGATSGTDTQYF